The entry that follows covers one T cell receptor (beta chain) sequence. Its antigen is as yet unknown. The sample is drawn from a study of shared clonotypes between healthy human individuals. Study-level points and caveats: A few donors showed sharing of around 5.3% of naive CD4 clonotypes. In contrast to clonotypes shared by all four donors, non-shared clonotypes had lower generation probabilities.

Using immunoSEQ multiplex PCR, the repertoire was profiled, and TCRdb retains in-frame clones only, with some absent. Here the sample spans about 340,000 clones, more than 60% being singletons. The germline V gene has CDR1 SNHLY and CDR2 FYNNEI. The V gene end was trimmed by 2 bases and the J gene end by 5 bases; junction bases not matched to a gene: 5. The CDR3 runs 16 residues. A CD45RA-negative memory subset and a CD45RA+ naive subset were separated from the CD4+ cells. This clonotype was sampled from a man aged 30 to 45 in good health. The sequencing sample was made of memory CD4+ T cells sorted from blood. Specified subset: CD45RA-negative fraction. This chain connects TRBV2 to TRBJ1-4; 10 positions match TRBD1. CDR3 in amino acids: CASSERGQGRNEKLFF. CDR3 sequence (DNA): TGTGCCAGCAGTGAAAGGGGACAGGGGAGAAATGAAAAACTGTTTTTT.